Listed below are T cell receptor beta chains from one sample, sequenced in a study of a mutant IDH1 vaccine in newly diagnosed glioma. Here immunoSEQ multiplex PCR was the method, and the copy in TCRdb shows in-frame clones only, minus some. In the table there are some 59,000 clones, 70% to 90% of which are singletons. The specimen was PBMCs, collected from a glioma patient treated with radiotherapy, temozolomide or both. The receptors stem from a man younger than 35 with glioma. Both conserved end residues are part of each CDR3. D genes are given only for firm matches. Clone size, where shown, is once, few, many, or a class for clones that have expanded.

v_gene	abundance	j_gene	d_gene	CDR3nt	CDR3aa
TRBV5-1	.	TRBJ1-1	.	TGCGCCAGCAGCGATAAGATGAACACTGAAGCTTTCTTT	CASSDKMNTEAFF
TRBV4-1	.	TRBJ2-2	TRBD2	TGCGCCAGCAGGGGACTAGCGGGAGGCACCGGGGAGCTGTTTTTT	CASRGLAGGTGELFF
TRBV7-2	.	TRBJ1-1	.	TGTGCCAGCAGCTTACTGGGATGGGGCACTGAAGCTTTCTTT	CASSLLGWGTEAFF
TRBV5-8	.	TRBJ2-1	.	TGTGCCAGCAGCTCTGGACGGAAGTTCTTC	CASSSGRKFF
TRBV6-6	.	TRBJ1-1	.	TGTGCCAGCAGTGGCTCACAGAACACTGAAGCTTTCTTT	CASSGSQNTEAFF
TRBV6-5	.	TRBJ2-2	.	TGTGCCAGCAGTTACCGGGCGGGAAGTTACACCGGGGAGCTGTTTTTT	CASSYRAGSYTGELFF
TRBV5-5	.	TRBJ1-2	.	TGTGCCAGCAGTTCCGGACAGCGGCTAAACTATGGCTACACCTTC	CASSSGQRLNYGYTF
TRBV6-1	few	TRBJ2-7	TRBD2	TGTGCCAGCACTTTGACTAGCGGGGGGTCCTACGAGCAGTACTTC	CASTLTSGGSYEQYF
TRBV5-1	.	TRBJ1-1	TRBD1	TGCGCCAGCAGCTTGTACGGGACAGGGCCCTATGAAGCTTTCTTT	CASSLYGTGPYEAFF
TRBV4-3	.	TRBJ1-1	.	TGCGCCAGCAGCCAAGATCGTGGACTTATGAACACTGAAGCTTTCTTT	CASSQDRGLMNTEAFF
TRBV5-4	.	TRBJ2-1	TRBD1	TGTGCCAGCAGCGGGACAGGCCTCTCCTACAATGAGCAGTTCTTC	CASSGTGLSYNEQFF
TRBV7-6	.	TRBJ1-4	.	TGTGCCAGCAGCTTAGGGGGTACTAATGAAAAACTGTTTTTT	CASSLGGTNEKLFF
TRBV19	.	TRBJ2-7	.	TGTGCCAGTAGTCTTGGGGGTTTGGGATCCTACGAGCAGTACTTC	CASSLGGLGSYEQYF
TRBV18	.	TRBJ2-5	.	TGTGCCAGCTCGACGTACCAAGAGACCCAGTACTTC	CASSTYQETQYF
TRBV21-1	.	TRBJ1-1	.	TGTGCCAGCAGCAAGGTAGGGCCCCGGACTGAAGCTTTCTTT	CASSKVGPRTEAFF
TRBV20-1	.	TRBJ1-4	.	TGCAGTGCTAGCAACAGCCAAAAACTGTTTTTT	CSASNSQKLFF
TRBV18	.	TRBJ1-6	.	TGTGCCAGCTCACCGTACCCCCGGGACGGTAATTCACCCCTCCACTTT	CASSPYPRDGNSPLHF
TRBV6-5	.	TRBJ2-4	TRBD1	TGTGCCAGCAGCCCCGGGACAGGGTTTAACATTCAGTACTTC	CASSPGTGFNIQYF
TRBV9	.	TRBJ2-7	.	TGTGCCAGCAGCGTCGGGCAGGCCCCCTCCTACGAGCAGTACTTC	CASSVGQAPSYEQYF
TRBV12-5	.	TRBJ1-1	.	TGTGCTAGTGGTTTGGTAGGCTTGGGGGGGAGGAACACTGAAGCTTTCTTT	CASGLVGLGGRNTEAFF
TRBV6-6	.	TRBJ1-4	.	TGTGCCAGCAGTTACTCGGGCCAAACTAATGAAAAACTGTTTTTT	CASSYSGQTNEKLFF
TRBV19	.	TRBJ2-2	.	TGTGCCAGTAGTGAGTATACCGGGGAGCTGTTTTTT	CASSEYTGELFF
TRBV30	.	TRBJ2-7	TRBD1	TGTGCCTCTACAGGGGGCTTCGCCTACGAGCAGTACTTC	CASTGGFAYEQYF
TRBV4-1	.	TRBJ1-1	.	TGCGCCAGCAGCCACATCCCGCCGGATGTGGACGGAACTGAAGCTTTCTTT	CASSHIPPDVDGTEAFF
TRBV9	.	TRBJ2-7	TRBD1	TGTGCCAGCAGCGTAGGTATAGGCGGACAGGCCCCCCAAGAGCAGTACTTC	CASSVGIGGQAPQEQYF
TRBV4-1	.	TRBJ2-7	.	TGCGCCAGCAGCTACTTGGGGGACGGCCCCTACGAGCAGTACTTC	CASSYLGDGPYEQYF
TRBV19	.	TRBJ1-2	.	TGTGCCAGTAGTACCCACCTGGTGGGTGAGGAGCGCCAGGTCTATGGCTACACCTTC	CASSTHLVGEERQVYGYTF
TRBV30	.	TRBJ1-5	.	TGTGCCTGGACGCGTGGGGTCGGCCAGCCCCAGCATTTT	CAWTRGVGQPQHF
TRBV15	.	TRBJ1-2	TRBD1	TGTGCCACCAGCAGAGATCGAGACAGGGGTGATGGCTACACCTTC	CATSRDRDRGDGYTF
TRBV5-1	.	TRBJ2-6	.	TGCGCCAGCAGCTTGGTTGGGCAGGGGAGCGCTGGGGCCAACGTCCTGACTTTC	CASSLVGQGSAGANVLTF
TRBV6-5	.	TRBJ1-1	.	TGTGCCAGCAGTTACTCGAATGGGGCAACTGAAGCTTTCTTT	CASSYSNGATEAFF
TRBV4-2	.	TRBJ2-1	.	TGTGCCAGCAGCCAAGACCACTCCTTCTTCGGGTCCTACAATGAGCAGTTCTTC	CASSQDHSFFGSYNEQFF
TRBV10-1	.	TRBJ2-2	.	TGCGCCGGGCCCTGGACAGCCCCGAACACCGGGGAGCTGTTTTTT	CAGPWTAPNTGELFF
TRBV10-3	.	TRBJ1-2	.	TGTGCCATCAGTGAAAAGACTAACTATGGCTACACCTTC	CAISEKTNYGYTF
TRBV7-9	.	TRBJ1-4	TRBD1	TGTGCCAGCAGCCCCCCCCAGGGGGCCGCTTGGGAAAAACTGTTTTTT	CASSPPQGAAWEKLFF
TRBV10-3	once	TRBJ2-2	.	TGTGCCATCAGGGGGTCACACACCGGGGAGCTGTTTTTT	CAIRGSHTGELFF
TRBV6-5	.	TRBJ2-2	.	TGTGCCAGCAGTCCAGATTGGGGCGCCGGGGAGCTGTTTTTT	CASSPDWGAGELFF
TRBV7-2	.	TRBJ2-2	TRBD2	TGTGCCAGCAGCTACCGGACTAGCAGCGGGGGGGAGCTGTTTTTT	CASSYRTSSGGELFF
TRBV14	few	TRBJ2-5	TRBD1	TGTGCCAGCAGCCAACTACAGGGGGCGTCGGGGGAGACCCAGTACTTC	CASSQLQGASGETQYF
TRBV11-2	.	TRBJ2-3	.	TGTGCCAGCAGCTTAGATCCAGGAGGGGTGGGTACGCAGTATTTT	CASSLDPGGVGTQYF
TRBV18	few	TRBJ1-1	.	TGTGCCAGCTCACCAATCAAAACTGAAGCTTTCTTT	CASSPIKTEAFF
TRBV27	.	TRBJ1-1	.	TGTGCCAGCAGCGGCTGGATGAACACTGAAGCTTTCTTT	CASSGWMNTEAFF
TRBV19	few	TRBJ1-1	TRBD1	TGTGCCAGTAGCCACCAGGGGGCGCCTGCTGAAGCTTTCTTT	CASSHQGAPAEAFF
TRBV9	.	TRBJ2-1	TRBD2	TGTGCCAGCAGCGCCTCTAGCGGGGGGGAGAATGAGCAGTTCTTC	CASSASSGGENEQFF
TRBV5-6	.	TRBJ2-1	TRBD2	TGTGCCAGCAGCTTGTCAGCGGGATGGGGGTACAATGAGCAGTTCTTC	CASSLSAGWGYNEQFF
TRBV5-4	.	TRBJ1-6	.	TGTGCCAGCAGCTTGGCCATGGCCTCTGGGGCTCTAAATTCACCCCTCCACTTT	CASSLAMASGALNSPLHF
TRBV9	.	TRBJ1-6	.	TGTGCCAGCAGCGTAGGGGCGGGCACATATAATTCACCCCTCCACTTT	CASSVGAGTYNSPLHF
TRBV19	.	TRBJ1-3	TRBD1	TGTGCCAGTAGGACGGGACAGGGGAAATCAAACACCATATATTTT	CASRTGQGKSNTIYF
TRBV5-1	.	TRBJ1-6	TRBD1	TGCGCCAGCCAAGGACAGGACTATTCACCCCTCCACTTT	CASQGQDYSPLHF
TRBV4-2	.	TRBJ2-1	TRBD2	TGTGCCAGCAGCCAAGACCGCCAGGGACTAGCGGGAAATGAGCAGTTCTTC	CASSQDRQGLAGNEQFF
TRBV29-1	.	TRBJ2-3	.	TGCAGCGTTGAAGGAGGGGTGGGCACAGATACGCAGTATTTT	CSVEGGVGTDTQYF
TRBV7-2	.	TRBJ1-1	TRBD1	TGTGCCAGCAGCTCTTGGACAGGTATGAACACTGAAGCTTTCTTT	CASSSWTGMNTEAFF
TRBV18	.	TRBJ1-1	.	TGTGCCAGCTCACCGGAATACAGACGGATCCCTGAAGCTTTCTTT	CASSPEYRRIPEAFF
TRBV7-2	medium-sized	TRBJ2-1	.	TGTGCCAGCAGCTTCGCCGGGGAGCAGTTCTTC	CASSFAGEQFF
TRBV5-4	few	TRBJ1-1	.	TGTGCCAGCAGCCCCGGACAGATGAACACTGAAGCTTTCTTT	CASSPGQMNTEAFF
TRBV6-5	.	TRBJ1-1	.	TGTGCCAGCAGTCCACATCAGGGGTTGAACACTGAAGCTTTCTTT	CASSPHQGLNTEAFF
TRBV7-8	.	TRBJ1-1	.	TGTGCCAGCAGCTTAGCCCCACAGTACACTGAAGCTTTCTTT	CASSLAPQYTEAFF
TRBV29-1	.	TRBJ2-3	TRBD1	TGCAGCGTGGACAGGGGGCTGGGCACAGATACGCAGTATTTT	CSVDRGLGTDTQYF